The entry below gives a single T cell receptor (beta chain) sequence along with its context. The antigen is undetermined. V was trimmed by 2 bases and J by 12 bases, leaving 28 bases between them. Germline V lookup: CDR1 DFQATT, CDR2 SNEGSKA (reference sequence). The CDR3 extends over 17 amino acids. These data come from a study of CD8 T cells in ankylosing spondylitis. Overall study findings and caveats: Significantly higher representation of disease-linked clones was reported for matched ankylosing spondylitis synovial fluid. Fewer than 10 highly homologous variants formed a TCR beta motif that appeared characteristic of ankylosing spondylitis blood. As for the disease-linked clones, they showed a CD8+ phenotype and occurred at relatively low frequencies in peripheral blood.

For TCR beta, libraries came from quantitative 5'-RACE with molecular barcodes. A single record per CDR3 protein comes from TCRdb applying MiXCR to the 5' RACE reads. The sample lists a few hundred thousand distinct CDR3 sequences, less than 25% seen once, with about 3.7% in the top ten. The TCR originated in a female donor with ankylosing spondylitis or in good health (not recorded which). This sequence joins TRBV20-1 and TRBJ1-4; a possible D gene is TRBD1 (5 bases). The sample was blood, either unsorted or a sorted T cell fraction (not recorded which). The CDR3 reads CSARHGQGITKERELFF. The CDR3, as DNA: TGCAGTGCTAGACACGGGCAGGGAATCACAAAGGAAAGGGAACTGTTTTTT.